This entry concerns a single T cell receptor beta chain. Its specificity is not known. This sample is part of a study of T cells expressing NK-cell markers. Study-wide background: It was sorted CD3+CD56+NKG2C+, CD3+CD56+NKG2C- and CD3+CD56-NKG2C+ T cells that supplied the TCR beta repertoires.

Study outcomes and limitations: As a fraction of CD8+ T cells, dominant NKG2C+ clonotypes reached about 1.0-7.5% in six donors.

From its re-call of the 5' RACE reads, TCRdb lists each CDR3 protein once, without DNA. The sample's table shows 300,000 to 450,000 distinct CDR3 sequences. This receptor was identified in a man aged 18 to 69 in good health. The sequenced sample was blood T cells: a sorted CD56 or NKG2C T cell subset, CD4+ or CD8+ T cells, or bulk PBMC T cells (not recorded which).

CDR3 loop: CASSLGSGGQTDTQYF. This chain links TRBV11-1 with TRBJ2-3; absent DNA, TCRdb's TRBD2 call cannot be checked. The germline V gene has CDR1 SGHAT and CDR2 FQDESV (reference sequence). The CDR3 extends over 16 amino acids.